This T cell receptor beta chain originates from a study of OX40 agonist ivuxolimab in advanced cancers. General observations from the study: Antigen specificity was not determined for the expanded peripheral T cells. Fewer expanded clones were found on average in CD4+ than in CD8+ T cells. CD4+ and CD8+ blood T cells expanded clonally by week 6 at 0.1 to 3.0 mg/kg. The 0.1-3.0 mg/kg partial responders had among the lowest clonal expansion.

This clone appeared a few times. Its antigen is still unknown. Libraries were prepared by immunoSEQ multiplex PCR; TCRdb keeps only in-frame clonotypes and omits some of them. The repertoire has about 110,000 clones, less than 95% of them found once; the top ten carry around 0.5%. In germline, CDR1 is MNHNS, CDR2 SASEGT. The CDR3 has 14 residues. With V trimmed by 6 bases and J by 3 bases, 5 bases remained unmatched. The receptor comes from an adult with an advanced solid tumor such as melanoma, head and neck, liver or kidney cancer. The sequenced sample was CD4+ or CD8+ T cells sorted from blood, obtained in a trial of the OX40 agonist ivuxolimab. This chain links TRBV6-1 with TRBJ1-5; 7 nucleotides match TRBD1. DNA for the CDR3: TGTGCCAGCAGGGGGGGACAGACCAATCAGCCCCAGCATTTT. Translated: CASRGGQTNQPQHF.